The subject of this entry is one T cell receptor beta chain. These data belong to a study of blood T cell repertoires in COVID-19. TCRdb keeps only in-frame clones here, not all; method: immunoSEQ multiplex PCR. The data show 250,000 to 350,000 clones, about nine tenths seen once. V lost 9 bases, J lost 5 bases, and 2 bases stayed unmatched. Per germline, CDR1 MDHEN and CDR2 SYDVKM. The CDR3 spans 12 residues. Sequencing was carried out using peripheral blood. The sequence was obtained from a woman aged 45-65 years who had recovered from COVID-19. The chain has TRBV28 and TRBJ2-3; TRBD2 aligns across 10 bases. The CDR3 DNA follows: TGTGCCAGGACTAGCGGGCTAGATACGCAGTATTTT. Protein: CARTSGLDTQYF.